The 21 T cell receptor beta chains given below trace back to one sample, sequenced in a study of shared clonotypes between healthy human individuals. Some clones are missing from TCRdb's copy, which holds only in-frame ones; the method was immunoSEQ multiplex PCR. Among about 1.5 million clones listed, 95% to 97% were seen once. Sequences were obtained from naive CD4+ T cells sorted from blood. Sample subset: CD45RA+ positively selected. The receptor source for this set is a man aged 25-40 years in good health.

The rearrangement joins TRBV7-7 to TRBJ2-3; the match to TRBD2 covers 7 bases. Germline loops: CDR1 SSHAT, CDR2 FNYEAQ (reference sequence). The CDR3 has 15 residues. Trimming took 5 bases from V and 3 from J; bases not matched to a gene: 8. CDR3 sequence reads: CASSRRLAPTDTQYF. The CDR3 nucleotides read TGTGCCAGCAGCCGAAGACTAGCCCCGACAGATACGCAGTATTTT.

Written as DNA, the CDR3 is TGTGCCATCAGTGAGACAGGGAACCCATTATGGGATGGCTACACCTTC. Residues: CAISETGNPLWDGYTF. The chain is built from TRBV10-3 and TRBJ1-2; perhaps TRBD1 as D (6 bases). From germline, CDR1 is ENHRY and CDR2 SYGVKD. The CDR3 totals 16 residues. Deletions cut 2 bases from V and 6 bases from J, with 19 bases between.

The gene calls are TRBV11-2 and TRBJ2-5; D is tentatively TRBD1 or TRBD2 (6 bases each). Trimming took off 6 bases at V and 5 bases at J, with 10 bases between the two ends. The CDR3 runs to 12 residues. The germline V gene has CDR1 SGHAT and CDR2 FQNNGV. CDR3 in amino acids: CASSRGGETQYF. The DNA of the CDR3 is TGTGCCAGCAGTCGAGGGGGGGAGACCCAGTACTTC. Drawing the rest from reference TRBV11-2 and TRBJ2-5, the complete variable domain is EAGVAQSPRYKIIEKRQSVAFWCNPISGHATLYWYQQILGQGPKLLIQFQNNGVVDDSQLPKDRFSAERLKGVDSTLKIQPAKLEDSAVYLCASSRGGETQYFGPGTRLLVL.

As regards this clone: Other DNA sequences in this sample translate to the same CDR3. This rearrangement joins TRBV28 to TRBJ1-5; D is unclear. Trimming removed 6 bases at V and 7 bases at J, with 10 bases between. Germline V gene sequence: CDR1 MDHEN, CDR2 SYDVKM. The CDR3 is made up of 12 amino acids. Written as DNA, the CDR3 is TGTGCCAGCAGCCTCGTCGGGCAGCCCCAGCATTTT. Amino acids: CASSLVGQPQHF.

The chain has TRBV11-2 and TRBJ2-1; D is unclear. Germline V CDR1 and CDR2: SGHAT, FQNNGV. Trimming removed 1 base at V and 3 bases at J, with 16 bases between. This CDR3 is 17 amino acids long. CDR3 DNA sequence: TGTGCCAGCAGCTTAGTGTCTAATGCGTTAGTCTACAATGAGCAGTTCTTC. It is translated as CASSLVSNALVYNEQFF. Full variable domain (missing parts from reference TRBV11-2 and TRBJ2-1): EAGVAQSPRYKIIEKRQSVAFWCNPISGHATLYWYQQILGQGPKLLIQFQNNGVVDDSQLPKDRFSAERLKGVDSTLKIQPAKLEDSAVYLCASSLVSNALVYNEQFFGPGTRLTVL.

This CDR3 reads CASSSRGPGELFF. Here the CDR3 DNA reads TGTGCCAGCAGTTCCCGTGGGCCCGGGGAGCTGTTTTTT. V gene TRBV28 combines with J gene TRBJ2-2; no clear D gene. Germline V CDR1 and CDR2: MDHEN, SYDVKM. The CDR3 is 13 amino acids. V was shortened by 4 bases and J by 6 bases, with 9 bases between the two germline ends.

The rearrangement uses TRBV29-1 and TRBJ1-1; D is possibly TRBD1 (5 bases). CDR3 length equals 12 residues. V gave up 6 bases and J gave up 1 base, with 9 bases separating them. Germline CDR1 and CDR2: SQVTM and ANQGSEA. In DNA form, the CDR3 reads TGCAGCGTCAAGACAGCGAACACTGAAGCTTTCTTT. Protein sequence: CSVKTANTEAFF.

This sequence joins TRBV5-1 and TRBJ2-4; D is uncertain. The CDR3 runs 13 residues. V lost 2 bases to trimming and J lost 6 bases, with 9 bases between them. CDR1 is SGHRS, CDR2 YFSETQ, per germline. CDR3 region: CASSFADRNIQYF. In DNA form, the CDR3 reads TGCGCCAGCAGCTTCGCAGATAGAAACATTCAGTACTTC.

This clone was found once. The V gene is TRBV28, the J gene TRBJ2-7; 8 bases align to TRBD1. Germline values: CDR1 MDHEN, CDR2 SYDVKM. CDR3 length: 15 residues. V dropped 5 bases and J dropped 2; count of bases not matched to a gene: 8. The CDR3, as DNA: TGTGCCAGCAGTCTCACAGGGGGATTAACCTACGAGCAGTACTTC. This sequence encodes CASSLTGGLTYEQYF. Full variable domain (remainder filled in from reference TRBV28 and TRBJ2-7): DVKVTQSSRYLVKRTGEKVFLECVQDMDHENMFWYRQDPGLGLRLIYFSYDVKMKEKGDIPEGYSVSREKKERFSLILESASTNQTSMYLCASSLTGGLTYEQYFGPGTRLTVT.

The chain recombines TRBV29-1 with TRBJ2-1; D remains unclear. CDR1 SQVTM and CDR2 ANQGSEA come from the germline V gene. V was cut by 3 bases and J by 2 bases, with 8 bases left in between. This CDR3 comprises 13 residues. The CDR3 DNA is TGCAGCGTTGATGCTGTAACCTACAATGAGCAGTTCTTC. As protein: CSVDAVTYNEQFF.

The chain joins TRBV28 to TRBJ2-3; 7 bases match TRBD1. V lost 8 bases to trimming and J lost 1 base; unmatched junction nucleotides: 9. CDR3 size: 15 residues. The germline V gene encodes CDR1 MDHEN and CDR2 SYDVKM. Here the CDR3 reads CASSGQVDRTDTQYF. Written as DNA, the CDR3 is TGTGCCAGCTCAGGACAGGTAGACCGCACAGATACGCAGTATTTT.

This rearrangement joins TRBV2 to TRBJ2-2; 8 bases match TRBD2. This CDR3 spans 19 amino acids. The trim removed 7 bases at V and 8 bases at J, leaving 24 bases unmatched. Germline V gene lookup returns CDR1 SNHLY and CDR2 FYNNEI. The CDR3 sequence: CASTPRISAGAPGSGELFF. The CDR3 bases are TGTGCCAGCACCCCGAGAATTTCAGCGGGAGCCCCCGGATCGGGGGAGCTGTTTTTT. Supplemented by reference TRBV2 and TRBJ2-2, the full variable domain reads EPEVTQTPSHQVTQMGQEVILRCVPISNHLYFYWYRQILGQKVEFLVSFYNNEISEKSEIFDDQFSVERPDGSNFTLKIRSTKLEDSAMYFCASTPRISAGAPGSGELFFGEGSRLTVL.

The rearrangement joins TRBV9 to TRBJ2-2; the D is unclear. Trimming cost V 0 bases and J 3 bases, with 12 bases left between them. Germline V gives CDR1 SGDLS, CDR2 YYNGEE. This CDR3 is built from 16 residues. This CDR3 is CASSVAGRGDTGELFF. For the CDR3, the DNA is TGTGCCAGCAGCGTAGCCGGGCGTGGGGACACCGGGGAGCTGTTTTTT.

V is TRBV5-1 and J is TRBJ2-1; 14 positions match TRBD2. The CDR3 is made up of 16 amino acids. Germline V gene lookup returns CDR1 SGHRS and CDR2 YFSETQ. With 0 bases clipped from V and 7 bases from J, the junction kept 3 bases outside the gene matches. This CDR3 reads CASSLGGLAGENEQFF. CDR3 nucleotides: TGCGCCAGCAGCTTGGGGGGACTAGCGGGAGAGAATGAGCAGTTCTTC.

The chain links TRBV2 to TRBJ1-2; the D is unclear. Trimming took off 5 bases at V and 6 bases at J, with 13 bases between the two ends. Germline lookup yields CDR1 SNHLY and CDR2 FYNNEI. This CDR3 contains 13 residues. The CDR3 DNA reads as TGTGCCAGCAGTTACGGGATTAGGGATGGCTACACCTTC. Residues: CASSYGIRDGYTF. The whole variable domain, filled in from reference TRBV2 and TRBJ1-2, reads EPEVTQTPSHQVTQMGQEVILRCVPISNHLYFYWYRQILGQKVEFLVSFYNNEISEKSEIFDDQFSVERPDGSNFTLKIRSTKLEDSAMYFCASSYGIRDGYTFGSGTRLTVV.

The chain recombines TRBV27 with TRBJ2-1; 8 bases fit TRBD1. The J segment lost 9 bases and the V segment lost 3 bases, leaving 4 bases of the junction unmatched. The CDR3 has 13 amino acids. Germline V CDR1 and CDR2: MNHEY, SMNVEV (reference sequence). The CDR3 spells CASSFDRGGEQFF. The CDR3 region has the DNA TGTGCCAGCAGTTTCGACAGGGGCGGTGAGCAGTTCTTC.

The CDR3 region is CSVLIGAYEQYF. As DNA, the CDR3 is TGCAGCGTCTTGATTGGGGCCTACGAGCAGTACTTC. J is TRBJ2-7 and V is TRBV29-1; no definite D call. V was pared by 6 bases and J by 2 bases, with 11 bases between. CDR3 length: 12 amino acids. Germline V gene lookup returns CDR1 SQVTM and CDR2 ANQGSEA.

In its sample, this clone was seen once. CDR3 in amino acids: CASRQGTTSYEQYF. CDR3 DNA sequence: TGTGCCAGCAGACAGGGGACTACCTCCTACGAGCAGTACTTC. The rearrangement uses TRBV6-5 and TRBJ2-7, with D perhaps given as TRBD1 or TRBD2 (7 bases each). V gave up 6 bases and J gave up 0 bases, with 12 bases separating them. The germline V gene encodes CDR1 MNHEY and CDR2 SVGAGI. The CDR3 has 14 amino acids.

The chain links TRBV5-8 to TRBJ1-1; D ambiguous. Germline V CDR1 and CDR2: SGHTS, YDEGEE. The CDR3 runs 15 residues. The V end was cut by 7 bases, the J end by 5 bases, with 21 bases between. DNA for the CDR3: TGTGCCAGCCCCTATATGCGGGGAGGGAGAACTGAAGCTTTCTTT. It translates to CASPYMRGGRTEAFF.

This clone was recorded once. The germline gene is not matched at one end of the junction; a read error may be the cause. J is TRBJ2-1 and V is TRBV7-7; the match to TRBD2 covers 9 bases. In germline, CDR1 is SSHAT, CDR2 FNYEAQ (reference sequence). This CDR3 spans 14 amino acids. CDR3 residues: CASSLAGVANEQFF. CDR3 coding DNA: TGTGCTAGCAGCTTAGCGGGAGTCGCGAATGAGCAGTTCTTC.

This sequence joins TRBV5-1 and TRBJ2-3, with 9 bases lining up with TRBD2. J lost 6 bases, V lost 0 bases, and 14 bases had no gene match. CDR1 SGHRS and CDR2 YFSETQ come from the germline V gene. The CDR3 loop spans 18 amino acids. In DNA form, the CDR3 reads TGCGCCAGCAGCTTGGCCTACGGTCGCGGGAGGGCCGCGGATACGCAGTATTTT. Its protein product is CASSLAYGRGRAADTQYF.